This T cell receptor beta chain appears in the sequencing data of a study of T cells in Graves' hyperthyroidism and ophthalmopathy. Study-wide points: Model-based prediction identified ophthalmopathy a median about 6.8 months prior to its onset.

The length of the CDR3 is 14 residues. V dropped 3 bases and J dropped 3 bases, with 12 bases sitting between them. Looked up from germline, CDR1 is LGHNA and CDR2 is YNFKEQ. In its sample, this clonotype was seen many times. What it binds is not known. Used for diagnoses were clinical symptoms, serum thyroxine and TRAb, thyroid ultrasound and orbital computed tomography. Researchers amplified the TCR beta CDR3 regions from RNA transcripts. Carried out on the TCR CDR3, a first-round RT-PCR used the HTBI primer set. TCRdb re-derived calls from the multiplex PCR reads in MiXCR, one entry per CDR3 protein. The sample has roughly 710,000 distinct CDR3 sequences; approximately 40% are singletons.

The rearrangement joins TRBV4-2 to TRBJ2-7; D remains ambiguous. The specimen was blood. The sequence was collected from a woman in her thirties or forties with Graves' hyperthyroidism. CDR3 sequence (DNA): TGTGCCAGCAGCCAGGTCGGAGCAGGCTACGAGCAGTACTTC. Translated, it gives CASSQVGAGYEQYF.